This T cell receptor (beta chain) was obtained from a study of T cells in Graves' hyperthyroidism and ophthalmopathy (dated by TCRdb to the late 2010s). About the full investigation: Peripheral blood was sampled at the time of initial diagnosis, prior to any treatment. In six Graves' hyperthyroidism patients, the study also compared T-cell repertoires from thyroid tissue with T-cell repertoires from blood. After sampling, hyperthyroidism patients received methimazole starting at 30 mg daily, and ophthalmopathy patients received high-dose intravenous methylprednisolone. Whether ophthalmopathy could be predicted prospectively was tested in an independent validation cohort made up of fewer than 20 hyperthyroidism patients plus 17 patients who later progressed to ophthalmopathy. To identify distinguishing TCR V-J signatures, a discovery cohort of 100 patients was used, comprising 43 with Graves' ophthalmopathy and around 57 with stable Graves' hyperthyroidism. The 100 or so discovery patients were divided at random into training and test sets in a 7:3 ratio. TCR Vbeta CDR3 sequencing of some 140 peripheral blood samples (under 45 ophthalmopathy, about 74 hyperthyroidism and roughly 17 progressor patients) is reported in the paper. What the study reported, not specific to this receptor: A 13 V-J signature model separated ophthalmopathy from stable hyperthyroidism, with approximately 87% sensitivity and around 84% specificity in cross-validation and 80%/75% in testing. Most expanded thyroid clonotypes (frequency above 0.001) were also detected in blood, suggesting blood repertoires may reflect thyroid immune responses. Sample size was not statistically predetermined, and blinding of investigators to group allocation was not performed. In validation, progression to ophthalmopathy was predicted by the model with 70% to 71% sensitivity and 72.22% specificity, a median of approximately 6.5 months before onset.

Remarks on this clonotype: Its antigen is unknown. No base quality information exists; no much larger clone differs at one position.

Amplification of TCR beta CDR3 regions was carried out from RNA transcripts. The TCR CDR3 was subjected to a first round of RT-PCR using the HTBI primer set and the Qiagen OneStep RT-PCR kit. The libraries were constructed in a second round of multiplex PCR and then size-selected and purified. The libraries were sequenced on an Illumina HiSeq2000 using paired-end 100 bp reads. Per the source publication's procedure: SOAPnuke was used to process the raw data, with reads discarded if the reads contained adapters or uncalled bases, had a mean Phred below 15, or lacked an exact constant-primer or identifier match. COPE v1.2.5 was used to merge the high-quality paired reads, and each unique nucleotide sequence was defined as a clonotype. MiTCR v1.1 was used to align the clonotypes against IMGT TRBV, TRBD and TRBJ reference segments. Analysis was restricted to V-J combinations with a frequency above 0.0001, which covered over 98% of repertoires. The TCS score was defined as the ratio of F50 (clonal expansion) to E x V (chaos), calculated using BLOSUM62-based TCRdist between CDR3 peptides within each V-J. Welch's t-statistics and random forest reduced some 510 V-J features to some 14, which were used in a naive Bayes classifier (R e1071). Thyroid-blood repertoire similarity was quantified with the Morisita-Horn index. Using fastp at Q25 and MiXCR, TCRdb reprocessed the public reads and kept productive beta chains. Each entry merges the rows of one CDR3 protein and shows their most common DNA and genes. The V and J calls were not made by the authors but by TCRdb's processing. Recorded for this sample are about 840,000 distinct CDR3 sequences; 38% of them occurred a single time. More than 7% of the sample goes to the ten largest clones.

The CDR1 and CDR2 encoded by the germline V gene are MGHRA and YSYEKL. The CDR3 sequence holds 14 residues, the cysteine and phenylalanine included. Just the 42-base CDR3 DNA is kept, in frame starting at base 1. The junction shows trimming of 1 base on V and 5 bases on J, plus 11 bases between the germline ends. Stable Graves' hyperthyroidism was defined as no progression to ophthalmopathy during 18 months of follow-up. Hyperthyroidism patients were newly diagnosed, had a disease duration of under 2 months, and were aged 18 to 65 years. Exclusion was applied to patients with uncontrolled infections, other autoimmune diseases, pregnancy or lactation. Diagnoses were based on clinical symptoms, serum thyroxine and TRAb, thyroid ultrasound and orbital computed tomography. Ficoll-Paque density gradient centrifugation was used to isolate PBMCs from approximately 10 ml of fresh peripheral blood. Total RNA was extracted using Trizol reagent, and RNA quality was assessed on an Agilent 2100 Bioanalyzer.

Sequencing input: blood. The sequence is built from TRBV4-1 and TRBJ1-2, with TRBD1 tentatively as D gene (5 bases match). The clonotype was recovered from a man aged 18 to 30 with Graves' hyperthyroidism. The CDR3 corresponds to CASSQGAGLYGYTF. The base sequence is TGCGCCAGCAGCCAAGGGGCAGGGCTATATGGCTACACCTTC.